The 9 T cell receptor beta chains reported below all come from one sample, sequenced in a study of post-analysis software for immune sequencing data (dated by TCRdb to between 2014 and 2017). Overall results and qualifications from the work: Significantly higher frequencies in patients than in controls were found for a handful of TRBV segments, including TRBV5-6, TRBV5-1 and TRBV20-1.

Library construction relied on PCR. The reads were generated on an Illumina HiSeq 2500. To reduce PCR and sequencing biases, unique molecular identifiers were incorporated into the TCR beta cDNA libraries. In-frame beta chains were kept once TCRdb had trimmed the public reads at Q25 with fastp and called clones with MiXCR. All rows with the same CDR3 protein become a single entry with the most common DNA and genes. This sample holds 820,000 or so distinct CDR3 sequences; about 53% were observed only once. Roughly 4.4% of the sample goes to the ten largest clones. Which antigens these TCRs recognize remains unknown. Sequencing was done on a sample of blood. The receptors derive from a girl between 10 and 17 years old with multiple sclerosis.

CDR3 DNA: TGTGCCAGCAGCCAAGGGGGGCGCGACACAGATACGCAGTATTTT. Translation gives CASSQGGRDTDTQYF. The rearrangement joins TRBV4-2 to TRBJ2-3; TRBD1 might be the D (6 bases). V lost 1 base and J 2 bases, leaving 10 bases between the germline ends. This CDR3 has 15 residues. Germline V lookup: CDR1 LGHNA, CDR2 YNFKEQ.

Concerning this clonotype: A junction end diverges from the germline sequence, so it may reflect a read error. V is TRBV10-3 and J is TRBJ2-1; TRBD1 is a possible D gene (5 bases). The CDR3 totals 13 residues. Germline assignment: CDR1 ENHRY and CDR2 SYGVKD. Written as DNA, the CDR3 is TGTGCCGTCAGGGCTTTGGAAAACAATGAGCAGTTCTTC. Residues: CAVRALENNEQFF.

The chain links TRBV29-1 to TRBJ2-3, with 8 positions matching TRBD2. CDR3 size: 15 residues. From germline, CDR1 is SQVTM and CDR2 ANQGSEA. V dropped 3 bases and J dropped 7; count of bases not matched to a gene: 12. In nucleotides, the CDR3 is TGCAGCGTTGAGCGGGTACTAGCGGACATAAATACGCAGTATTTT. Translated, it gives CSVERVLADINTQYF.

The rearrangement joins TRBV10-3 to TRBJ2-7; 8 bases line up with TRBD2. The V gene's germline CDR1 is ENHRY and CDR2 SYGVKD. The trim removed 6 bases at V and 5 bases at J, leaving 12 bases unmatched. The CDR3 length is 15 residues. In DNA form, the CDR3 reads TGTGCCATCAGGCAAAGAGTGAGCGGGAGCAACGAGCAGTACTTC. As protein: CAIRQRVSGSNEQYF.

This clonotype has ten or more counts. The chain carries TRBV2 and TRBJ2-1; 7 positions match TRBD2. Germline-derived CDR1 and CDR2 are SNHLY and FYNNEI. The V segment lost 7 bases and the J segment 8 bases; nucleotides outside the gene matches: 14. The CDR3 is 15 amino acids. The CDR3: CASMGRGGGGYEQFF. DNA for the CDR3: TGTGCCAGCATGGGTCGAGGCGGGGGAGGCTATGAGCAGTTCTTC.

This clonotype has a handful of counts. V usage is TRBV29-1 and J usage is TRBJ1-2, with TRBD1 identical over 9 bases. There are 12 residues in the CDR3. V lost 6 bases, J lost 8 bases, and 7 bases stayed unmatched. Germline assignment: CDR1 SQVTM and CDR2 ANQGSEA. CDR3 coding DNA: TGCAGCGTCGCAACAGGGGGCAAAGGCTACACCTTC. Protein sequence: CSVATGGKGYTF.

The chain is built from TRBV20-1 and TRBJ2-4; 9 bases align to TRBD1. The J call may be wrong; the DNA end is better matched by TRBJ2-7. The CDR3 length is 20 residues. The V gene's germline CDR1 is DFQATT and CDR2 SNEGSKA (reference sequence). CDR3 in amino acids: CSASTLHLDGGLGQGYEQYF. CDR3 coding DNA: TGCAGTGCCAGTACCCTGCACCTCGACGGTGGTCTGGGACAGGGATACGAGCAGTACTTC.

This clonotype was picked up one time. DNA for the CDR3: TGTGCCAGCAGCTCAGGGAGCCAGAATGAGCAGTTCTTC. Protein: CASSSGSQNEQFF. The rearrangement uses TRBV7-2 and TRBJ2-1; D tentatively fits TRBD1 or TRBD2 (5 bases each). V lost 4 bases, J lost 7 bases, and 11 bases lay in between. From germline, CDR1 is SGHTA and CDR2 FQGNSA. This CDR3 has 13 amino acids. Full variable domain (missing parts from reference TRBV7-2 and TRBJ2-1): GAGVSQSPSNKVTEKGKDVELRCDPISGHTALYWYRQSLGQGLEFLIYFQGNSAPDKSGLPSDRFSAERTGGSVSTLTIQRTQQEDSAVYLCASSSGSQNEQFFGPGTRLTVL.

CDR3 nucleotides: TGCAGTGCTAGAATCTCTAGCGGGAGAAGGTTCTTC. Its translation is CSARISSGRRFF. The gene calls are TRBV20-1 and TRBJ2-1, with 10 bases matching TRBD2. Germline loops: CDR1 DFQATT, CDR2 SNEGSKA (reference sequence). V lost 2 bases, J lost 15 bases, and 7 bases stayed unmatched. CDR3 size: 12 residues.